The 29 T cell receptor beta chains presented below share a single source sample, sequenced in a study of blood T cell repertoires in COVID-19. Measured with immunoSEQ multiplex PCR; TCRdb has only the in-frame clones, and not every one. The sample lists 300,000 to 450,000 clones, roughly 90% occurring once. Sequencing used PBMCs or T cells enriched from blood (not recorded which). The receptor source for this set is a woman in her 30s who had been exposed to COVID-19.

Worth noting for this clone: The same CDR3 also results from other DNA sequences found in this sample. The V gene is TRBV6-5, the J gene TRBJ1-1, with D unclear. The CDR3 is 12 amino acids. CDR1 and CDR2 from the germline V gene are MNHEY and SVGAGI. Trimming shortened V by 5 bases and J by 1 base, and 5 bases separated the two germline ends. The CDR3, as DNA: TGTGCCAGCAGTCCAGGGAACACTGAAGCTTTCTTT. Translation gives CASSPGNTEAFF.

The chain combines TRBV7-8 with TRBJ1-1, with D possibly being TRBD1 (5 bases). From germline, CDR1 is SGHVS and CDR2 FQNEAQ. Trimming pared 5 bases from V and 5 bases from J, leaving 15 bases between. The CDR3 is 14 amino acids. The DNA of the CDR3 is TGTGCCAGCAGCCATGGCGGGGGTGGGACTGAAGCTTTCTTT. Protein sequence: CASSHGGGGTEAFF.

The table lists this clone with a count of one. The gene calls are TRBV18 and TRBJ2-1; TRBD2 is a possible D gene (8 bases). Trimming shortened V by 4 bases and J by 6 bases, and 28 bases separated the two germline ends. There are 19 residues in the CDR3. Per germline, CDR1 KGHSH and CDR2 LQKENI. CDR3 region: CASSQRRGPGTSRTNEQFF. Here the CDR3 DNA reads TGTGCCAGCTCACAGCGGAGGGGGCCCGGGACTAGTAGAACCAATGAGCAGTTCTTC.

This chain uses TRBV7-9 with TRBJ1-1; weak D call: TRBD1 (6 bases). Trimming pared 5 bases from V and 8 bases from J, leaving 18 bases between. This CDR3 region has 14 residues. Germline V gene data show CDR1 as SEHNR and CDR2 as FQNEAQ (reference sequence). CDR3 bases: TGTGCCAGCAGCCAGAGGACAGTGCCCACCGAAGCTTTCTTT. Protein: CASSQRTVPTEAFF. The whole variable domain, remainder taken from reference TRBV7-9 and TRBJ1-1, is DTGVSQNPRHKITKRGQNVTFRCDPISEHNRLYWYRQTLGQGPEFLTYFQNEAQLEKSRLLSDRFSAERPKGSFSTLEIQRTEQGDSAMYLCASSQRTVPTEAFFGQGTRLTVV.

The rearrangement joins TRBV18 to TRBJ2-7; no reliable D call. CDR1 and CDR2 from the germline V gene are KGHSH and LQKENI. V gave up 0 bases and J gave up 0 bases, with 3 bases separating them. The CDR3 runs to 13 residues. The CDR3 spells CASSPPYSYEQYF. The CDR3 DNA reads TGTGCCAGCTCACCACCTTACTCCTACGAGCAGTACTTC.

The CDR3 DNA sequence: TGCAGCGTTGAAGAAGTTAAGGGCGGGAGACTAGACGAGCAGTACTTC. As protein: CSVEEVKGGRLDEQYF. This chain uses TRBV29-1 with TRBJ2-7, with 7 bases aligning to TRBD2. V gave up 0 bases and J gave up 5 bases; unmatched junction bases: 13. This CDR3 region has 16 residues. Germline assignment: CDR1 SQVTM and CDR2 ANQGSEA.

This rearrangement joins TRBV29-1 to TRBJ2-2, with 7 positions matching TRBD1. Germline V gene sequence: CDR1 SQVTM, CDR2 ANQGSEA. V dropped 7 bases and J dropped 1; count of bases not matched to a gene: 6. The CDR3 covers 14 residues. The CDR3 protein is CSGRQGRNTGELFF. The CDR3 DNA is TGCAGCGGTCGACAGGGTAGGAACACCGGGGAGCTGTTTTTT.

CDR3: CASSPDQETQYF. CDR3 nucleotides: TGTGCCAGCAGCCCCGACCAAGAGACCCAGTACTTC. The gene calls are TRBV13 and TRBJ2-5; D is uncertain. CDR3 size: 12 residues. Per the germline V gene, CDR1 is PRHDT and CDR2 is FYEKMQ (reference sequence). V was clipped by 5 bases and J by 0 bases, with 4 bases between them.

The J gene is TRBJ2-2, the V gene TRBV6-5; TRBD1 agrees at 9 bases. The V gene end was trimmed by 8 bases and the J gene end by 3 bases; junction bases not matched to a gene: 7. This CDR3 contains 15 residues. Germline values: CDR1 MNHEY, CDR2 SVGAGI. The CDR3 loop reads CASGQGRSHTGELFF. The CDR3 region has the DNA TGTGCCAGCGGACAGGGGCGATCCCACACCGGGGAGCTGTTTTTT.

The chain carries TRBV5-4 and TRBJ2-5; TRBD1 matches 8 bases. CDR1 SGHNT and CDR2 YYREEE come from the germline V gene (reference sequence). Germline trimming cut 2 bases from V and 2 bases from J; bases unmatched to any gene: 2. The CDR3 extends over 14 amino acids. The CDR3 DNA is TGTGCCAGCAGCTTAGGGACAGGACAAGAGACCCAGTACTTC. Translated: CASSLGTGQETQYF.

This clone was counted a single time. The rearrangement joins TRBV7-8 to TRBJ1-4; 7 bases match TRBD1. The CDR3 consists of 13 residues. Looked up from germline, CDR1 is SGHVS and CDR2 is FQNEAQ. V shed 6 bases and J 8 bases; nucleotides not matched to a gene: 6. In DNA form, the CDR3 reads TGTGCCAGCAGTAGGGACAGAGGGGAAAAACTGTTTTTT. Its translation is CASSRDRGEKLFF.

This clone was detected only once. The J gene is TRBJ1-4, the V gene TRBV7-6, with D uncertain. Trimming cost V 5 bases and J 3 bases, with 13 bases left between them. Per germline, CDR1 SGHVS and CDR2 FNYEAQ. CDR3 length: 15 amino acids. CDR3 nucleotides: TGTGCCAGCAGCCGGGCGGCGGAGGCTAATGAAAAACTGTTTTTT. Translating gives CASSRAAEANEKLFF.

The chain is built from TRBV19 and TRBJ1-5; 8 bases are a match to TRBD1. V was clipped by 1 base and J by 7 bases; unmatched bases: 3. Looked up from germline, CDR1 is LNHDA and CDR2 is SQIVND (reference sequence). The length of the CDR3 is 14 residues. In nucleotides, the CDR3 is TGTGCCAGTAGTATAGTAGCAGGGGGCCAGCCCCAGCATTTT. Encoded protein: CASSIVAGGQPQHF.

V and J are TRBV29-1 and TRBJ1-3, with a possible D match to TRBD1 (6 bases). The CDR3 runs to 14 residues. Trimming removed 5 bases at V and 5 bases at J, with 16 bases between. Germline values: CDR1 SQVTM, CDR2 ANQGSEA. CDR3 DNA sequence: TGCAGCGTTCGGCCTACAGGGTCCCGAAACACCATATATTTT. Protein sequence: CSVRPTGSRNTIYF.

The chain uses TRBV28 and TRBJ2-2, with D possibly being TRBD2 (5 bases). V lost 5 bases and J lost 4, with 8 bases in between. Germline V CDR1 and CDR2: MDHEN, SYDVKM. The CDR3 loop spans 13 amino acids. This CDR3 is CASSVGLTGELFF. The DNA for the CDR3 is TGTGCCAGCAGTGTAGGACTCACCGGGGAGCTGTTTTTT.

CDR3: CAWSEERQGVEQYF. The DNA for the CDR3 is TGTGCCTGGAGTGAAGAGAGACAGGGGGTCGAGCAGTACTTC. The chain combines TRBV30 with TRBJ2-7; TRBD1 matches at 9 bases. V shed 1 base and J 6 bases; nucleotides not matched to a gene: 7. CDR1 is GTSNPN, CDR2 SVGIG, per germline (reference sequence). The CDR3 length is 14 residues.

CDR3 loop: CASSGLGLAANNEQFF. CDR3 coding DNA: TGTGCCAGCAGCGGCCTCGGACTAGCGGCCAACAATGAGCAGTTCTTC. V gene TRBV9 combines with J gene TRBJ2-1, with TRBD2 matching 10 bases. Per the germline V gene, CDR1 is SGDLS and CDR2 is YYNGEE. The CDR3 consists of 16 residues. V lost 3 bases, J lost 5 bases, and 8 bases stayed unmatched.

The rearrangement links TRBV4-1 to TRBJ2-7; 9 bases align to TRBD2. Germline CDR1 MGHRA, CDR2 YSYEKL. V trimming: 8 bases; J trimming: 4 bases; junction bases outside the gene matches: 24. The CDR3 covers 19 residues. Here the CDR3 DNA reads TGCGCCAGCGCCCCAATGGGCGCGGGGGCGGGAGGGCCCGGGTACGAGCAGTACTTC. Amino acids: CASAPMGAGAGGPGYEQYF.

J is TRBJ2-7 and V is TRBV10-2, with TRBD2 matching 7 bases. Per the germline V gene, CDR1 is WSHSY and CDR2 is SAAADI. Trimming cost V 2 bases and J 2 bases; bases outside gene matches: 0. The CDR3 loop spans 13 amino acids. CDR3 bases: TGCGCCAGCAGTGAGGCGGGAGCCTACGAGCAGTACTTC. Protein sequence: CASSEAGAYEQYF.

V is TRBV5-1 and J is TRBJ1-2, with 7 bases matching TRBD1. The CDR3 covers 14 residues. The V gene's germline CDR1 is SGHRS and CDR2 YFSETQ. J lost 7 bases, V lost 7 bases, and 13 bases had no gene match. The CDR3 loop is CASGQGDNRGGYTF. In DNA, the CDR3 is TGCGCCAGCGGGCAGGGGGACAACCGTGGTGGCTACACCTTC.

This rearrangement joins TRBV19 to TRBJ2-3, with TRBD2 matching 9 bases. The CDR3 covers 14 residues. V gave up 4 bases and J gave up 6 bases; unmatched junction bases: 5. Germline CDR1 is LNHDA and CDR2 is SQIVND (reference sequence). CDR3 sequence: CASSKLAGTDTQYF. As DNA, the CDR3 is TGTGCCAGTAGTAAGCTAGCGGGAACGGATACGCAGTATTTT.

The chain combines TRBV29-1 with TRBJ2-5; D may be TRBD1 (5 bases). The CDR3 extends over 13 amino acids. Trimming removed 3 bases at V and 5 bases at J, with 13 bases between. Germline V gene sequence: CDR1 SQVTM, CDR2 ANQGSEA. The chain's CDR3 is CSVEPQGWETQYF. As DNA, the CDR3 is TGCAGCGTTGAGCCCCAGGGTTGGGAGACCCAGTACTTC.

J is TRBJ1-2 and V is TRBV3-1 (or the pseudogene TRBV3-2); no definite D call. The germline V gene has CDR1 LGHDT and CDR2 YNNKEL (reference sequence). The CDR3 is 12 amino acids. V was clipped by 0 bases and J by 7 bases, with 6 bases between them. CDR3 residues: CASSQDARGYTF. As DNA, the CDR3 is TGTGCCAGCAGCCAAGACGCGCGTGGCTACACCTTC.

This clone has just one count. The chain carries TRBV5-1 and TRBJ2-3; 12 nucleotides line up with TRBD2. Germline V lookup: CDR1 SGHRS, CDR2 YFSETQ. The CDR3 runs to 16 residues. The junction had 6 bases not matched to a gene; V was cut back by 3 bases and J by 4 bases. The CDR3 DNA sequence: TGCGCCAGCAGCTCCGGACTAGCGGGATTAGCAGATACGCAGTATTTT. Translation gives CASSSGLAGLADTQYF.

This chain links TRBV29-1 with TRBJ2-7; a possible D gene is TRBD1 (5 bases). V was shortened by 4 bases and J by 0 bases, with 10 bases between the two germline ends. The germline CDR1 and CDR2 sequences are SQVTM and ANQGSEA. This CDR3 contains 13 residues. CDR3 coding DNA: TGCAGCGTTGTCGACAGCCTCTCCTACGAGCAGTACTTC. Amino acids: CSVVDSLSYEQYF.

Notes on this clone: Sequence at one end of the junction differs from germline and may be a read error. The V and J genes are TRBV7-7 and TRBJ2-2; D ambiguous. Germline CDR1 SSHAT, CDR2 FNYEAQ (reference sequence). The CDR3 has 15 residues. The CDR3 loop is CASSLGEVVTGELFF. CDR3 in DNA: TGTGCTAGCAGCTTAGGAGAGGTGGTCACCGGGGAGCTGTTTTTT.

The chain links TRBV5-1 to TRBJ2-3; TRBD2 matches at 12 bases. The junction had 9 bases not matched to a gene; V was cut back by 2 bases and J by 2 bases. The CDR3 totals 18 residues. Germline assignment: CDR1 SGHRS and CDR2 YFSETQ. The CDR3 here is CASSFGRTSGIPTDTQYF. The CDR3 coding sequence is TGCGCCAGCAGCTTCGGGCGGACTAGCGGGATACCCACAGATACGCAGTATTTT.

The CDR3 DNA follows: TGTGCCAGCAGATTGGACGGCAGGGGGCGCGGTGGCTACACCTTC. The encoded protein is CASRLDGRGRGGYTF. The rearrangement uses TRBV21-1 and TRBJ1-2; TRBD1, as called in the table, went unchecked against the DNA. TRBV21-1 is annotated as a pseudogene. The CDR3 has 15 residues.

This chain connects TRBV28 to TRBJ1-1; 11 bases fit TRBD1. The CDR3 extends over 13 amino acids. Germline V lookup: CDR1 MDHEN, CDR2 SYDVKM. Trimming took 5 bases from V and 10 from J; bases not matched to a gene: 6. The CDR3 is CASSPGQGGLAFF. The CDR3 nucleotides read TGTGCCAGCAGTCCGGGACAGGGGGGATTAGCTTTCTTT.